This T cell receptor (beta chain) was profiled in a study of control samples from healthy donors and cancer patients. The CDR3 covers 13 residues. The germline CDR1 and CDR2 sequences are SGHTA and FQGNSA. The junction had 4 bases not matched to a gene; V was cut back by 1 base and J by 8 bases. Generated by immunoSEQ multiplex PCR, the TCRdb table keeps only in-frame clones and is missing some. The table lists approximately 97,000 clones, under 95% of them singletons. This clone was seen just once. The chain couples TRBV7-2 to TRBJ1-2, with 7 nucleotides matching TRBD1. Sequenced material: blood. The receptor was derived from a woman between 18 and 30 years old in good health. CDR3 loop: CASSLEGAYGYTF. CDR3 sequence (DNA): TGTGCCAGCAGCTTAGAGGGGGCTTACGGCTACACCTTC.